This T cell receptor beta chain is drawn from a study of monozygotic twins with inflammatory bowel disease. General observations from the study: It was in IBD patients that TCRbeta diversity (inverse Simpson) was lower than in healthy co-twins. Cells of different T cell subtypes could not be told apart. Especially with disease activity, IBD patients had fewer clonotypes in common with others than healthy twins did.

A word on this clonotype: Antigen unknown.

Every TCR library used roughly 3,800 ng of total RNA. TCRdb reprocessed the 5' RACE reads and stores each CDR3 protein as one record, lacking DNA. Its listing shows approximately 420,000 distinct CDR3 sequences. The TCR sequence derives from a human donor with ulcerative colitis or Crohn's disease, or a healthy co-twin of an affected twin (not recorded which). Specimen: blood.

Here the CDR3 reads CSVEGVSAGLNTGELFF. The gene calls are TRBV29-1 and TRBJ2-2; the D call from TCRdb, TRBD1, cannot be confirmed without DNA. The CDR3 covers 17 residues. Germline lookup yields CDR1 SQVTM and CDR2 ANQGSEA.